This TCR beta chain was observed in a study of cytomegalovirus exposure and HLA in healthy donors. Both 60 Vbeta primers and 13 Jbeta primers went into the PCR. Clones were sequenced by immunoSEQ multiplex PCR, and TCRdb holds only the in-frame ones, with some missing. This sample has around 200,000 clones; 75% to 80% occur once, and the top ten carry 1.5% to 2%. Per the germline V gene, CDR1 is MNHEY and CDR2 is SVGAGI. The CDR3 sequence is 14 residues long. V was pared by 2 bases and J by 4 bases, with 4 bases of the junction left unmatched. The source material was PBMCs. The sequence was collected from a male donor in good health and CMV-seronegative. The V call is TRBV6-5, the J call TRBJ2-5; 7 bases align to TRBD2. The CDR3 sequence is CASSYGGSLETQYF. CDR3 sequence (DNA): TGTGCCAGCAGTTACGGCGGGAGTTTAGAGACCCAGTACTTC.